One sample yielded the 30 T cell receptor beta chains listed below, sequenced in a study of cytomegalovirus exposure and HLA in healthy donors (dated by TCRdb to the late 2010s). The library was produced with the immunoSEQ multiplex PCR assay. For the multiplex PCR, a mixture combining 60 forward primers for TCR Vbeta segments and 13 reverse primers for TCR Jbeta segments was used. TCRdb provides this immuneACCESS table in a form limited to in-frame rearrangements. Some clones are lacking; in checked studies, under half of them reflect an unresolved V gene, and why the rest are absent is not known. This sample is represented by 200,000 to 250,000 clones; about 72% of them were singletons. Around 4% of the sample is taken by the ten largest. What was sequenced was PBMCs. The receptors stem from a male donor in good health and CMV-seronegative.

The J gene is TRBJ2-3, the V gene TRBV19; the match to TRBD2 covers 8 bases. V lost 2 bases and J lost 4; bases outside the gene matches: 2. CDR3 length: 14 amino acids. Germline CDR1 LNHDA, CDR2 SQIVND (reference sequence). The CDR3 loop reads CASSITGGSDTQYF. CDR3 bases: TGTGCCAGTAGTATAACGGGAGGGTCAGATACGCAGTATTTT.

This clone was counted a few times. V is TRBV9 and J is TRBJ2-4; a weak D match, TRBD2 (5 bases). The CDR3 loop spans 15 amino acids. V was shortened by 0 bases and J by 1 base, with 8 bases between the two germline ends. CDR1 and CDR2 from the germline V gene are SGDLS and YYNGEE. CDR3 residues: CASSVGPGAKNIQYF. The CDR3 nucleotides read TGTGCCAGCAGCGTAGGGCCGGGGGCCAAAAACATTCAGTACTTC. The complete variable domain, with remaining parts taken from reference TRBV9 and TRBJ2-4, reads DSGVTQTPKHLITATGQRVTLRCSPRSGDLSVYWYQQSLDQGLQFLIQYYNGEERAKGNILERFSAQQFPDLHSELNLSSLELGDSALYFCASSVGPGAKNIQYFGAGTRLSVL.

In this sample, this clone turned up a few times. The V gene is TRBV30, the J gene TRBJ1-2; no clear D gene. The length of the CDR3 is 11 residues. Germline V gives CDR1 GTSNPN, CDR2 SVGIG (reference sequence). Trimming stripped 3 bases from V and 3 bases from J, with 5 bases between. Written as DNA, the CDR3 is TGTGCCTGGAGGGGCTACTATGGCTACACCTTC. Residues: CAWRGYYGYTF.

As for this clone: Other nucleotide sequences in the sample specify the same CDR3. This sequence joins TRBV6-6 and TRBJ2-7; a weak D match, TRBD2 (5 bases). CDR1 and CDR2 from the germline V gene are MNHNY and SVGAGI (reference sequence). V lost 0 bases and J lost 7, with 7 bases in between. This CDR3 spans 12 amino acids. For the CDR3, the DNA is TGTGCCAGCAGTTACTCGACGGGAGAGCAGTACTTC. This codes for CASSYSTGEQYF.

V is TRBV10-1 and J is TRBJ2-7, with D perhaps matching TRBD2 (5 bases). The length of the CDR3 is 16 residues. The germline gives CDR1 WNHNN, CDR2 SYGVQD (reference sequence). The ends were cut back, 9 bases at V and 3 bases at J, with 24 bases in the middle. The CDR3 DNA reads TGCGCCAGTCGGGCTAGTCCCTCGGAGGACCACTACGAGCAGTACTTC. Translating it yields CASRASPSEDHYEQYF.

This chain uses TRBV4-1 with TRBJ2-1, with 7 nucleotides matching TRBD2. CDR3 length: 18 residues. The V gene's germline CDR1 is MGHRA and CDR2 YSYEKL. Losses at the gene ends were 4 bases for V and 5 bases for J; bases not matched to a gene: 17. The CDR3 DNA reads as TGCGCCAGCAGCCCCGACCTTGGGGCGGGAGTAAGAAACAATGAGCAGTTCTTC. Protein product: CASSPDLGAGVRNNEQFF.

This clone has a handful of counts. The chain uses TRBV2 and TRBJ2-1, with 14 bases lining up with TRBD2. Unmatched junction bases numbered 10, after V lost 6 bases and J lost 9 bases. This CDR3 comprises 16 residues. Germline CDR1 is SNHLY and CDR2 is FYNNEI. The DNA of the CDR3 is TGTGCCAGCAGCGATGGACTAGCGGGAGGATTAAGTGAGCAGTTCTTC. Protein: CASSDGLAGGLSEQFF.

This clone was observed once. The CDR3 here is CASSGVGGYTF. CDR3 bases: TGTGCCAGCTCAGGGGTTGGGGGCTACACCTTC. This chain connects TRBV5-4 to TRBJ1-2, with D possibly matching TRBD1 (6 bases). The CDR3 spans 11 residues. The V gene's germline CDR1 is SGHNT and CDR2 YYREEE (reference sequence). Trimming pared 7 bases from V and 8 bases from J, leaving 12 bases between. The whole variable domain, remainder taken from reference TRBV5-4 and TRBJ1-2, is ETGVTQSPTHLIKTRGQQVTLRCSSQSGHNTVSWYQQALGQGPQFIFQYYREEENGRGNFPPRFSGLQFPNYSSELNVNALELDDSALYLCASSGVGGYTFGSGTRLTVV.

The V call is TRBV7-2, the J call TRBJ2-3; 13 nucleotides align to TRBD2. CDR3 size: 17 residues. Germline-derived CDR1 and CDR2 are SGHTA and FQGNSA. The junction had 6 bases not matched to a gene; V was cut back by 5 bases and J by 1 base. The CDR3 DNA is TGTGCCAGCAGCCTCGGGACTAGCGGGACCCGCACAGATACGCAGTATTTT. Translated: CASSLGTSGTRTDTQYF.

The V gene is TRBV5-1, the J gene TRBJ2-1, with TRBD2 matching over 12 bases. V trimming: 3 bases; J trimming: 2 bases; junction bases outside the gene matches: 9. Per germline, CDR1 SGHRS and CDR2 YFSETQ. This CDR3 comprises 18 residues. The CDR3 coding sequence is TGCGCCAGCAGCTCCCTAGCGGGAGGGGGGCCCCCCTACAATGAGCAGTTCTTC. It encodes CASSSLAGGGPPYNEQFF.

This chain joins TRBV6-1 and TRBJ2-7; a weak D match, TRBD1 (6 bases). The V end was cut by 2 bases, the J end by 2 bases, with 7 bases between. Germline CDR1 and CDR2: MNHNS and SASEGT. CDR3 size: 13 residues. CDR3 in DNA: TGTGCCAGCAGTGAACAGGGGACCTACGAGCAGTACTTC. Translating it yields CASSEQGTYEQYF.

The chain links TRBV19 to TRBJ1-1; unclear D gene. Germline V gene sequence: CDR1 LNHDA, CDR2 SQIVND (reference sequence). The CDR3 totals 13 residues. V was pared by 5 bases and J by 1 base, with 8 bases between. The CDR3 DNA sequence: TGTGCCAGTAGTGTGACGGGGAACACTGAAGCTTTCTTT. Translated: CASSVTGNTEAFF.

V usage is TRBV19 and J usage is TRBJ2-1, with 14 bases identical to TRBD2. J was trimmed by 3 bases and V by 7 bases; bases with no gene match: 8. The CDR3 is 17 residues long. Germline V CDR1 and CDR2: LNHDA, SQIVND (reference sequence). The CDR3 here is CASIPTSGRAGYNEQFF. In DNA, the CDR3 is TGTGCCAGTATTCCGACTAGCGGGAGGGCCGGCTACAATGAGCAGTTCTTC.

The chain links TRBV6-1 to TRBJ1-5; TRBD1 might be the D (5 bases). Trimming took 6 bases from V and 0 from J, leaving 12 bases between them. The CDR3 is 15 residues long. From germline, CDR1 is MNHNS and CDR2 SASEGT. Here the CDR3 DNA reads TGTGCCAGCAGATCGACAGATTATAGCAATCAGCCCCAGCATTTT. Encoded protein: CASRSTDYSNQPQHF.

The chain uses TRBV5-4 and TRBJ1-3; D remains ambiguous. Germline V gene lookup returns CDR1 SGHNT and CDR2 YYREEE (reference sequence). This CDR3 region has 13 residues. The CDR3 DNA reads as TGTGCGTTTACCGCTAAAAATGGAAACACCATATATTTT. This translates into CAFTAKNGNTIYF.

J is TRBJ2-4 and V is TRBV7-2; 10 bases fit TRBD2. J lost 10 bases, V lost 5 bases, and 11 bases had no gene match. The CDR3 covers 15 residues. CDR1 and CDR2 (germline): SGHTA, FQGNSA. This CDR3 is CASSASSGSVGIQYF. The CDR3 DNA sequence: TGTGCCAGCAGCGCTTCTAGCGGGAGTGTTGGTATTCAGTACTTC.

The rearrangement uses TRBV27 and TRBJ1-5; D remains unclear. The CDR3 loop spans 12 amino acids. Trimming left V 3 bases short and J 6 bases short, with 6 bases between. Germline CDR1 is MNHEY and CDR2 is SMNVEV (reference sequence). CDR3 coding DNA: TGTGCCAGCAGTTTTAGCGGTCAGCCCCAGCATTTT. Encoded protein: CASSFSGQPQHF.

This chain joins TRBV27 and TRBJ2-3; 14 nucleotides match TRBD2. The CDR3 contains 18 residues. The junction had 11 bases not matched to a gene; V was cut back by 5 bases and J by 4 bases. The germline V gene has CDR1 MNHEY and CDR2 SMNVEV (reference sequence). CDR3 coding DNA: TGTGCCAGCAGTCCCGGACTAGCGGGAGGCCACCCGGCAGATACGCAGTATTTT. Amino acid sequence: CASSPGLAGGHPADTQYF.

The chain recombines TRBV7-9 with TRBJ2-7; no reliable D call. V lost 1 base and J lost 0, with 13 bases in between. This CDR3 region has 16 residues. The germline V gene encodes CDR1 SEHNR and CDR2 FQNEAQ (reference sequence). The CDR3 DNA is TGTGCCAGCAGCTTAGTGCACCTACAGAGCTCCTACGAGCAGTACTTC. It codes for CASSLVHLQSSYEQYF.

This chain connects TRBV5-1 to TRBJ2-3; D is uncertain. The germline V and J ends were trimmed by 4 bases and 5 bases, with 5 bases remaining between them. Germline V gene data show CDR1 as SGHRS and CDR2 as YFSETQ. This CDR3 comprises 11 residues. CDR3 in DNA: TGCGCCAGCAGCGTTAAAGATACGCAGTATTTT. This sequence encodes CASSVKDTQYF. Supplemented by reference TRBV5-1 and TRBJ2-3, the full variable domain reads KAGVTQTPRYLIKTRGQQVTLSCSPISGHRSVSWYQQTPGQGLQFLFEYFSETQRNKGNFPGRFSGRQFSNSRSEMNVSTLELGDSALYLCASSVKDTQYFGPGTRLTVL.

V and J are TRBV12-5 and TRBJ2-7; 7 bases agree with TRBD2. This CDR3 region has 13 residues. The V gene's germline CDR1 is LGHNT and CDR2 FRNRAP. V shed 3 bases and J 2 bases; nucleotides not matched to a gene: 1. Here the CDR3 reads CASGFGGTYEQYF. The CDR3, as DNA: TGTGCTAGTGGTTTCGGGGGGACCTACGAGCAGTACTTC. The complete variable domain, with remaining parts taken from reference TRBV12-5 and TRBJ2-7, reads DARVTQTPRHKVTEMGQEVTMRCQPILGHNTVFWYRQTMMQGLELLAYFRNRAPLDDSGMPKDRFSAEMPDATLATLKIQPSEPRDSAVYFCASGFGGTYEQYFGPGTRLTVT.

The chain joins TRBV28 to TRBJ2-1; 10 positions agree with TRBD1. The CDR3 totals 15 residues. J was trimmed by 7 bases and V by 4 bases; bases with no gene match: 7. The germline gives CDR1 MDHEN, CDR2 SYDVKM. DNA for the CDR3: TGTGCCAGCAGTTCATGGGGACAGGGGATGAATGAGCAGTTCTTC. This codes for CASSSWGQGMNEQFF. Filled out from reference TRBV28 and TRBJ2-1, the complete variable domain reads DVKVTQSSRYLVKRTGEKVFLECVQDMDHENMFWYRQDPGLGLRLIYFSYDVKMKEKGDIPEGYSVSREKKERFSLILESASTNQTSMYLCASSSWGQGMNEQFFGPGTRLTVL.

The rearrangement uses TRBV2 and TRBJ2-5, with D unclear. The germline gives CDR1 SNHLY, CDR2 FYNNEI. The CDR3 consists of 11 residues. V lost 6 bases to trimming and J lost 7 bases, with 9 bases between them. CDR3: CASRSSGTQYF. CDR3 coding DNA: TGTGCCAGCAGGAGTTCGGGGACCCAGTACTTC.

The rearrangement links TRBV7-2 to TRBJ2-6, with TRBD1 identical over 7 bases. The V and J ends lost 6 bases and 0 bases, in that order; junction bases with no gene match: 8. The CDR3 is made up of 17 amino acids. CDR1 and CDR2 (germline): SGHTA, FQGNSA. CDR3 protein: CASRPGQAYSGANVLTF. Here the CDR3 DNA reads TGTGCCAGCAGGCCCGGACAGGCCTACTCTGGGGCCAACGTCCTGACTTTC.

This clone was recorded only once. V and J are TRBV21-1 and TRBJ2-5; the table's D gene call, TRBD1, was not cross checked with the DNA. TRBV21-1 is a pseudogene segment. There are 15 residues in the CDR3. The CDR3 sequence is CASSNKPWTEETQYF. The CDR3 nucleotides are TGTGCCAGCAGCAATAAACCCTGGACAGAAGAGACCCAGTACTTC.

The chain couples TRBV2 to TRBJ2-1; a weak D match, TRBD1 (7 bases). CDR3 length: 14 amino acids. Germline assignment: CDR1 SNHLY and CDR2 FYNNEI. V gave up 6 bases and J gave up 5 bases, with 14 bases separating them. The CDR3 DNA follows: TGTGCCAGCAGGGAGGGGACAGCCAACAATGAGCAGTTCTTC. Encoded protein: CASREGTANNEQFF.

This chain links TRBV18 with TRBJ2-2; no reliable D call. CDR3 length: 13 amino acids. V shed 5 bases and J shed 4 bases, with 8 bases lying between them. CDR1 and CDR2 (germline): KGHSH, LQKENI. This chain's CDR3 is CASSETGTGELFF. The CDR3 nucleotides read TGTGCCAGCTCAGAGACGGGCACCGGGGAGCTGTTTTTT.

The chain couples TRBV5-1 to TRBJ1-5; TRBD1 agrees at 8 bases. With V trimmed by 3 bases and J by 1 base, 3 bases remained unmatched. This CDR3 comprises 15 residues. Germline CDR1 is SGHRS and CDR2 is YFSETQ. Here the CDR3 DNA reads TGCGCCAGCAGCTCCGGACAGGGAAGCAATCAGCCCCAGCATTTT. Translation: CASSSGQGSNQPQHF.

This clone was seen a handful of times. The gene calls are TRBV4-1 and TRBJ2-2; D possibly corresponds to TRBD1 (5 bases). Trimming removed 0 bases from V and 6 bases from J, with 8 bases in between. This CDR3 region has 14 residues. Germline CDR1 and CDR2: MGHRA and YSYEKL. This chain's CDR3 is CASSQDRVPGELFF. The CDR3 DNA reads TGCGCCAGCAGCCAAGACAGGGTCCCCGGGGAGCTGTTTTTT.

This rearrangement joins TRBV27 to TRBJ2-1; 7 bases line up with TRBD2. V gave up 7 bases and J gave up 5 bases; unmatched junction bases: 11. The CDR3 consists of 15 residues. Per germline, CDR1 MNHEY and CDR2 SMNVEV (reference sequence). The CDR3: CASTPRGRAHNEQFF. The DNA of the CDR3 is TGTGCCAGCACCCCTCGGGGGAGGGCCCACAATGAGCAGTTCTTC.